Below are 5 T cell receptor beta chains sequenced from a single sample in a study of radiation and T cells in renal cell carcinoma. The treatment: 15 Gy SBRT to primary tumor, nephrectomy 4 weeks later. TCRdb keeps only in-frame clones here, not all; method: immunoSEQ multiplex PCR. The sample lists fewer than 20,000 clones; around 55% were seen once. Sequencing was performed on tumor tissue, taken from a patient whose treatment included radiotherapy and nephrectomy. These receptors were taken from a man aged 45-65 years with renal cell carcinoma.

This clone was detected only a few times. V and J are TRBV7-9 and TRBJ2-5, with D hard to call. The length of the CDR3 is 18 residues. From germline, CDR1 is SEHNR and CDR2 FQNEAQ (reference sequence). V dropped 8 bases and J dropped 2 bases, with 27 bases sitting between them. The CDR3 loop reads CASGSLGSTSWLQETQYF. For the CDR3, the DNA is TGTGCCAGCGGATCATTAGGGTCGACTTCTTGGCTACAAGAGACCCAGTACTTC.

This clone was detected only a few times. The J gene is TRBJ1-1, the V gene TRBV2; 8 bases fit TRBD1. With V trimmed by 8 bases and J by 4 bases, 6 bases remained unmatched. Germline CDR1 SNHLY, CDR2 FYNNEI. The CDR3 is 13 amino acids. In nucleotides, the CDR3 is TGTGCCAGCTCCAGGGGGCTCGGCACTGAAGCTTTCTTT. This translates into CASSRGLGTEAFF.

The CDR3 nucleotides are TGTGCCAGCAGCCTGAGGGGTGGGGATGAAGCTTTCTTT. Protein product: CASSLRGGDEAFF. This chain connects TRBV6-4 to TRBJ1-1; TRBD1 might be the D (5 bases). Trimming cost V 6 bases and J 7 bases, with 15 bases left between them. The germline V gene encodes CDR1 MRHNA and CDR2 SNTAGT. CDR3 length: 13 residues.

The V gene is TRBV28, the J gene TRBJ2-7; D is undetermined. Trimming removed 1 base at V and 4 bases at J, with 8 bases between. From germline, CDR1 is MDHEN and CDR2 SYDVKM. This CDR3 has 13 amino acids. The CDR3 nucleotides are TGTGCCAGCAGTTTATTATCAGATTACGAGCAGTACTTC. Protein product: CASSLLSDYEQYF. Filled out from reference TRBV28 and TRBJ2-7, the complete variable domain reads DVKVTQSSRYLVKRTGEKVFLECVQDMDHENMFWYRQDPGLGLRLIYFSYDVKMKEKGDIPEGYSVSREKKERFSLILESASTNQTSMYLCASSLLSDYEQYFGPGTRLTVT.

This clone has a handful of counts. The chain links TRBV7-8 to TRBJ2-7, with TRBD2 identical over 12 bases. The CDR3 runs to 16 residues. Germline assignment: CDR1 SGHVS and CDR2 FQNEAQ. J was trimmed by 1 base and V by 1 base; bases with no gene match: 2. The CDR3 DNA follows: TGTGCCAGCAGCTTAGTCCTAGCGGGAGGGTCCTACGAGCAGTACTTC. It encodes CASSLVLAGGSYEQYF.